The 21 T cell receptor beta chains listed next were all sequenced from one sample in a study of blood T cell repertoires in COVID-19 (dated by TCRdb to the early 2020s). Libraries were made using the immunoSEQ multiplex PCR assay. TCRdb obtained this table from immuneACCESS and retained in-frame rearrangements with V and J assigned. These tables miss some clones; where compared with another copy, unresolved V genes account for less than half of the shortfall, and the remainder is unexplained. This sample has about 58,000 clones in its table, and approximately 86% of those were observed once. Nearly 7.5% of the sample comes from the top ten. Sequences were obtained from peripheral blood. The source of these receptors is a human donor with active COVID-19. The donor label of this sample is uncertain.

The CDR3 spells CASSQDRESTGELFF. The CDR3 nucleotides are TGTGCCAGCTCACAGGACAGGGAGTCCACCGGGGAGCTGTTTTTT. V gene TRBV18 combines with J gene TRBJ2-2; TRBD1 aligns across 8 bases. Germline values: CDR1 KGHSH, CDR2 LQKENI. J lost 4 bases, V lost 4 bases, and 5 bases had no gene match. This CDR3 contains 15 residues.

The rearrangement links TRBV10-3 to TRBJ1-2; D ambiguous. This CDR3 spans 14 amino acids. Trimming removed 8 bases from V and 3 bases from J, with 16 bases in between. Per the germline V gene, CDR1 is ENHRY and CDR2 is SYGVKD. The CDR3 nucleotides read TGTGCCATCCAAGAAGGTTGGCAGGACTATGGCTACACCTTC. This sequence encodes CAIQEGWQDYGYTF.

The chain has TRBV12-5 and TRBJ2-5; the D gene is possibly TRBD1 (6 bases). The ends were cut back, 4 bases at V and 4 bases at J, with 16 bases in the middle. The CDR3 runs 15 residues. CDR1 and CDR2 from the germline V gene are LGHNT and FRNRAP. The CDR3 nucleotides are TGTGCTAGTGGTTGGGGCAGGGGATTTTTAGAGACCCAGTACTTC. Amino acids: CASGWGRGFLETQYF.

The V gene is TRBV5-1, the J gene TRBJ2-3, with 9 bases that match TRBD1. CDR3 length: 15 amino acids. V lost 4 bases to trimming and J lost 4 bases; unmatched junction nucleotides: 7. From germline, CDR1 is SGHRS and CDR2 YFSETQ. This CDR3 is CASSRDRVDSDTQYF. DNA for the CDR3: TGCGCCAGCAGCCGGGACAGGGTGGACTCAGATACGCAGTATTTT.

J is TRBJ1-1 and V is TRBV4-3, with D unresolved. CDR1 is LGHNA and CDR2 is YSLEER in the germline V gene. Trimming took 4 bases from V and 5 from J, leaving 11 bases between them. The CDR3 contains 13 residues. The CDR3 region has the DNA TGCGCCAGCAGCCTATCCTATTGGACTGAAGCTTTCTTT. Protein product: CASSLSYWTEAFF.

The rearrangement links TRBV12-5 to TRBJ1-2; TRBD1 matches at 7 bases. The CDR3 loop spans 13 amino acids. V was pared by 5 bases and J by 3 bases, with 3 bases of the junction left unmatched. Germline V gene data show CDR1 as LGHNT and CDR2 as FRNRAP. CDR3 in DNA: TGTGCTAGTGGTGTACAGGGGTACTATGGCTACACCTTC. It yields the protein CASGVQGYYGYTF. The variable domain in full, completed from reference TRBV12-5 and TRBJ1-2, reads DARVTQTPRHKVTEMGQEVTMRCQPILGHNTVFWYRQTMMQGLELLAYFRNRAPLDDSGMPKDRFSAEMPDATLATLKIQPSEPRDSAVYFCASGVQGYYGYTFGSGTRLTVV.

The genes are TRBV30 and TRBJ2-5, with TRBD1 as a possible D gene (6 bases). V lost 5 bases, J lost 1 base, and 11 bases lay in between. The germline V gene has CDR1 GTSNPN and CDR2 SVGIG (reference sequence). The CDR3 loop spans 13 amino acids. The CDR3 protein is CAWERTVQETQYF. The CDR3 region has the DNA TGTGCCTGGGAGAGGACAGTCCAAGAGACCCAGTACTTC.

V gene TRBV6-6 combines with J gene TRBJ1-2; TRBD1 is a possible D gene (6 bases). Trimming cost V 8 bases and J 2 bases, with 12 bases left between them. The germline CDR1 and CDR2 sequences are MNHNY and SVGAGI (reference sequence). The CDR3 totals 13 residues. The CDR3 sequence: CASQQGRNYGYTF. CDR3 sequence (DNA): TGTGCCAGCCAACAGGGTAGGAACTATGGCTACACCTTC.

The gene calls are TRBV28 and TRBJ1-1, with D uncertain. The CDR3 consists of 12 residues. Germline V CDR1 and CDR2: MDHEN, SYDVKM. Trimming took 6 bases from V and 1 from J, leaving 6 bases between them. The DNA for the CDR3 is TGTGCCAGCAGGTACAGGAACACTGAAGCTTTCTTT. Translation: CASRYRNTEAFF.

This clone has just a few counts. The CDR3 bases are TGTGCCAGCAGCTCCTACACAAGCGGGGAGACCCAGTACTTC. It encodes CASSSYTSGETQYF. V usage is TRBV7-2 and J usage is TRBJ2-5; perhaps TRBD2 as D (6 bases). Between the trimmed V and J ends, which lost 4 bases and 5 bases, there was a span of 14 bases. CDR3 length equals 14 residues. The germline V gene has CDR1 SGHTA and CDR2 FQGNSA.

The CDR3 DNA follows: TGTGCCTGGACGTCCGGGACAGGGGGGGGTGGAAACACCATATATTTT. This encodes CAWTSGTGGGGNTIYF. This chain joins TRBV30 and TRBJ1-3; 11 positions match TRBD1. The CDR3 covers 16 residues. Germline CDR1 reads GTSNPN; CDR2 reads SVGIG (reference sequence). The trim removed 4 bases at V and 3 bases at J, leaving 8 bases unmatched.

This chain joins TRBV6-5 and TRBJ1-6; no reliable D call. CDR1 and CDR2 (germline): MNHEY, SVGAGI. CDR3 length: 13 amino acids. V gave up 7 bases and J gave up 7 bases, with 11 bases separating them. This CDR3 reads CASNPGGNSPLHF. The CDR3 bases are TGTGCCAGCAATCCGGGTGGCAATTCACCCCTCCACTTT.

This rearrangement joins TRBV7-2 to TRBJ2-2; the match to TRBD1 covers 8 bases. Germline V lookup: CDR1 SGHTA, CDR2 FQGNSA. The CDR3 length is 15 residues. The V segment lost 3 bases and the J segment 5 bases; nucleotides outside the gene matches: 5. CDR3 coding DNA: TGTGCCAGCAGCTTCAGGGGGCGCAAAACCGGGGAGCTGTTTTTT. Its protein product is CASSFRGRKTGELFF. Filled out from reference TRBV7-2 and TRBJ2-2, the complete variable domain reads GAGVSQSPSNKVTEKGKDVELRCDPISGHTALYWYRQSLGQGLEFLIYFQGNSAPDKSGLPSDRFSAERTGGSVSTLTIQRTQQEDSAVYLCASSFRGRKTGELFFGEGSRLTVL.

The chain recombines TRBV6-5 with TRBJ2-7; 9 bases match TRBD1. Germline trimming cut 0 bases from V and 4 bases from J; bases unmatched to any gene: 4. Germline CDR1 reads MNHEY; CDR2 reads SVGAGI. This CDR3 is 15 amino acids long. This CDR3 reads CASSYSGTGKYEQYF. The CDR3 DNA follows: TGTGCCAGCAGTTACTCCGGGACAGGGAAATACGAGCAGTACTTC.

The chain combines TRBV7-2 with TRBJ2-7; D gene ambiguous. Per the germline V gene, CDR1 is SGHTA and CDR2 is FQGNSA. The V end was cut by 1 base, the J end by 5 bases, with 12 bases between. The CDR3 spans 14 residues. In DNA, the CDR3 is TGTGCCAGCAGCTTAGGCAGAAATGTCGACGAGCAGTACTTC. This sequence encodes CASSLGRNVDEQYF.

In DNA form, the CDR3 reads TGTGCCAGCAGTTGGACAGGGGGCGGTAGAAACACCGGGGAGCTGTTTTTT. Amino acid sequence: CASSWTGGGRNTGELFF. The V call is TRBV27, the J call TRBJ2-2; 11 bases line up with TRBD1. With V trimmed by 4 bases and J by 2 bases, 6 bases remained unmatched. Germline CDR1 is MNHEY and CDR2 is SMNVEV (reference sequence). The CDR3 has 17 amino acids.

This clone was counted a single time. The chain carries TRBV9 and TRBJ2-1, with D possibly matching TRBD2 (7 bases). From germline, CDR1 is SGDLS and CDR2 YYNGEE. V lost 3 bases, J lost 2 bases, and 12 bases lay in between. The CDR3 runs 15 residues. CDR3 coding DNA: TGTGCCAGCAGCGCCCCGGGGGGCCCCTACAATGAGCAGTTCTTC. This sequence encodes CASSAPGGPYNEQFF.

This rearrangement joins TRBV27 to TRBJ2-1; 8 positions agree with TRBD1. Trimming took 0 bases from V and 1 from J; bases not matched to a gene: 2. CDR3 length equals 16 residues. Germline V gene data show CDR1 as MNHEY and CDR2 as SMNVEV (reference sequence). In DNA, the CDR3 is TGTGCCAGCAGTTTATCGGACAGGGTTTCCTACAATGAGCAGTTCTTC. Translation: CASSLSDRVSYNEQFF.

V is TRBV18 and J is TRBJ1-1; D ambiguous. The CDR3 length is 16 residues. Germline-derived CDR1 and CDR2 are KGHSH and LQKENI. Trimming left V 0 bases short and J 0 bases short, with 11 bases between. The CDR3 is CASSPPPRDMNTEAFF. The CDR3 nucleotides are TGTGCCAGCTCACCACCGCCCAGAGACATGAACACTGAAGCTTTCTTT.

V usage is TRBV7-2 and J usage is TRBJ2-2, with TRBD2 identical over 7 bases. CDR1 and CDR2 from the germline V gene are SGHTA and FQGNSA. V lost 7 bases to trimming and J lost 7 bases; unmatched junction nucleotides: 9. The CDR3 contains 14 residues. CDR3 sequence: CASKQAGAGGELFF. CDR3 coding DNA: TGTGCCAGCAAACAGGCGGGAGCGGGCGGGGAGCTGTTTTTT.

A single count supports this clone. This rearrangement joins TRBV5-1 to TRBJ1-1; D is unclear. Trimming took off 4 bases at V and 3 bases at J, with 13 bases between the two ends. This CDR3 spans 14 amino acids. CDR1 is SGHRS, CDR2 YFSETQ, per germline. The CDR3 region is CASSTGKGHTEAFF. The CDR3 bases are TGCGCCAGCAGCACGGGGAAGGGTCACACTGAAGCTTTCTTT.